This TCR beta chain was obtained from a study of vaccination and CD4 T cells after COVID-19. Study-wide context: A CEFX pool, an HIV-1 Nef pool, or else no peptide went into the control cultures.

Points on this clonotype: The target antigen is unknown.

As for treatment: roughly ten-day PBMC culture with coronavirus spike peptide pools or control peptides (ViraFEST assay). During the years 2011-2018, before the COVID-19 pandemic, the unexposed donor's CD4+ T cells were collected. After expanding antigen-specific T cells with peptide pools, ViraFEST sequenced their TCRs. Study observations and caveats: Median numbers of SARS-CoV-2-reactive clonotypes increased from roughly 21 to 40 (not a significant change).

The Oncomine TCR Beta short-read assay generated sequence data from the DNA of cultured CD4+ T cells. Genomic DNA was isolated from CD4+ T cells that had been cultured. TCRdb reprocessed the PCR reads with MiXCR, giving one entry per CDR3 protein. The sample includes under 7,500 distinct CDR3 sequences, 50% to 65% of them seen just once. This CDR3 is 12 amino acids long. The germline V gene has CDR1 SNHLY and CDR2 FYNNEI. Between the trimmed V and J ends, which lost 7 bases and 6 bases, there was a span of 13 bases. This chain links TRBV2 with TRBJ2-7; D not resolved. This clonotype originated in a human donor in good health. The sample was CD4+ T cells from blood, cultured in vitro. In DNA, the CDR3 is TGTGCCAGCACGGGCGACCGAGGCGAGCAGTACTTC. Its protein is CASTGDRGEQYF. Full variable domain (rest looked up from reference TRBV2 and TRBJ2-7): EPEVTQTPSHQVTQMGQEVILRCVPISNHLYFYWYRQILGQKVEFLVSFYNNEISEKSEIFDDQFSVERPDGSNFTLKIRSTKLEDSAMYFCASTGDRGEQYFGPGTRLTVT.